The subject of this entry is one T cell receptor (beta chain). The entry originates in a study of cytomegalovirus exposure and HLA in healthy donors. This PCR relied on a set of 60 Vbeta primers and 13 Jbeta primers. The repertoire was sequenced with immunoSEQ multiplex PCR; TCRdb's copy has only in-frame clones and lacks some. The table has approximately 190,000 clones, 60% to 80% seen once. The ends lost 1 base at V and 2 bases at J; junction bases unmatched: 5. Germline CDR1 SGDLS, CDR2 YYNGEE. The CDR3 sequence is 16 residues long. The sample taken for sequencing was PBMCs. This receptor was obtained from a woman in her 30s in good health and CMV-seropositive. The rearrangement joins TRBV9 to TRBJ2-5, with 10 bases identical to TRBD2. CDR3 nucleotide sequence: TGTGCCAGCAGCGTACTCGGACTAGCGGTGCAAGAGACCCAGTACTTC. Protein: CASSVLGLAVQETQYF.